This T cell receptor beta chain was sequenced for a study of OX40 agonist ivuxolimab in advanced cancers. Overall study context: Patients were treated with intravenous ivuxolimab, dosed at 0.01 to 10 mg/kg and infused every 2 weeks.

The ends were cut back, 4 bases at V and 2 bases at J, with 12 bases in the middle. Germline CDR1 and CDR2: ENHRY and SYGVKD. This CDR3 has 14 residues. The study's findings and limits: Also showing low normalized T-cell clonal expansion were some of the nonresponders.

Points on this clone: Its antigen is still unknown.

Measured with immunoSEQ multiplex PCR; TCRdb has only the in-frame clones, and not every one. Here the sample spans some 60,000 clones, 65% to 85% being singletons. The sequence was obtained from an adult with an advanced solid tumor such as melanoma, head and neck, liver or kidney cancer. This rearrangement joins TRBV10-3 to TRBJ2-7, with unresolved D. This sample comprised CD4+ or CD8+ T cells sorted from blood, obtained in a trial of the OX40 agonist ivuxolimab. The chain's CDR3 is CAISGQVETYEQYF. For the CDR3, the DNA is TGTGCCATCAGTGGGCAGGTAGAGACCTACGAGCAGTACTTC.